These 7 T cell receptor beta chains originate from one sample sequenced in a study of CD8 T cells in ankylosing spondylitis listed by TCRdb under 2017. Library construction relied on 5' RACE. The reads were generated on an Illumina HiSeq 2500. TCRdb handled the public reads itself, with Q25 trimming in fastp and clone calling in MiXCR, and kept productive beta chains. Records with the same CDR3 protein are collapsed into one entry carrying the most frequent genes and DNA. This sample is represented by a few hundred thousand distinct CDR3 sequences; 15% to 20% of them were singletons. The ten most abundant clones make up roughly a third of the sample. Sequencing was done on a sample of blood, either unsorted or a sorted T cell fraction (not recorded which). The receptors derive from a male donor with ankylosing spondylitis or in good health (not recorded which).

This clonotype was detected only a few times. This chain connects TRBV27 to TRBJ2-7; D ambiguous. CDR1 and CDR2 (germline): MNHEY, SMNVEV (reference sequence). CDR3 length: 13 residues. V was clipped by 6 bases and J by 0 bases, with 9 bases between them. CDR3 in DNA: TGTGCCAGCAGGGCTCCGGCCTCCTACGAGCAGTACTTC. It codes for CASRAPASYEQYF.

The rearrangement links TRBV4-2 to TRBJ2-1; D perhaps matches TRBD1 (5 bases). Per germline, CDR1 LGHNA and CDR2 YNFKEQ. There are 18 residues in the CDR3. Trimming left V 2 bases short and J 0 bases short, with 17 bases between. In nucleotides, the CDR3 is TGTGCCAGCAGCCAATTCGCGCAGGGATCTAGCTCCTACAATGAGCAGTTCTTC. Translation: CASSQFAQGSSSYNEQFF.

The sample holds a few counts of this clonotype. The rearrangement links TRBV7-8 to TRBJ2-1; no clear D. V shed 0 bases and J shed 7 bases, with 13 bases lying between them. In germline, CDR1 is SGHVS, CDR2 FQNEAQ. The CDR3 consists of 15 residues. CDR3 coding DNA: TGTGCCAGCAGCTTAGCGAGGCACGCCGGGAATGAGCAGTTCTTC. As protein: CASSLARHAGNEQFF.

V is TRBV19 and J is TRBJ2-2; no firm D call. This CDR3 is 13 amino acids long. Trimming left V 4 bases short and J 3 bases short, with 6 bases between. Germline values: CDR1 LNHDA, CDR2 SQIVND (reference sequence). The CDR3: CASSKPYTGELFF. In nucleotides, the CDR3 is TGTGCCAGTAGTAAACCTTACACCGGGGAGCTGTTTTTT.

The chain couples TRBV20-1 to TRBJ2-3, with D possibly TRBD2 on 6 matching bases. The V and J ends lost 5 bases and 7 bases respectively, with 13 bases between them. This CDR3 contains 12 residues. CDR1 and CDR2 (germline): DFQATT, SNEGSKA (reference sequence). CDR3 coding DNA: TGCAGTGCTGCCGGGACTCTGAATACGCAGTATTTT. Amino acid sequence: CSAAGTLNTQYF.

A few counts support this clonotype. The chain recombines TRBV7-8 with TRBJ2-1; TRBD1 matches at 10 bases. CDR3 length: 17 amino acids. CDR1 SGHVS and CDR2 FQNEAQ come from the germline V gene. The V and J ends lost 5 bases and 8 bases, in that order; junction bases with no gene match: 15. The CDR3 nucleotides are TGTGCCAGCAGCCCAAGTTCCGGGACAGGGGCAGACGATGAGCAGTTCTTC. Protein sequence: CASSPSSGTGADDEQFF.

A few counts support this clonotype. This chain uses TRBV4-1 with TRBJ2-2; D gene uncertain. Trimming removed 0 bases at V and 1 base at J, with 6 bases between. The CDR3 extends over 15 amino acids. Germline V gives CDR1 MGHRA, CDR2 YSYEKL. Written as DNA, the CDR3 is TGCGCCAGCAGCCAAGAGGGCAAGAACACCGGGGAGCTGTTTTTT. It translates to CASSQEGKNTGELFF.